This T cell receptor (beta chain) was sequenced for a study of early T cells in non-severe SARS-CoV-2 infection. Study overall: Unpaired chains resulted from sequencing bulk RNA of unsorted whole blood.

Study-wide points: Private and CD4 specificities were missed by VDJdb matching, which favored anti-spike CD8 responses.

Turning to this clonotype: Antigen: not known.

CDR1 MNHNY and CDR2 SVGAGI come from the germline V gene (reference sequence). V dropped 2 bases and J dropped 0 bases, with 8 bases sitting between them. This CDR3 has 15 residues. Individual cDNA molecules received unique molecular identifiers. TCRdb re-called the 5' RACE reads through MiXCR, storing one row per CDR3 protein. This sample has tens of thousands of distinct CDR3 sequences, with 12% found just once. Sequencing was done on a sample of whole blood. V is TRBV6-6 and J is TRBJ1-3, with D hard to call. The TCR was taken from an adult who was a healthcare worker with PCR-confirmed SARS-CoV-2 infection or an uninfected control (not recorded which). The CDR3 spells CASSYKGSSGNTIYF. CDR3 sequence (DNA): TGTGCCAGCAGTTACAAGGGAAGCTCTGGAAACACCATATATTTT.